These 2 T cell receptor beta chains share one sample of origin, sequenced in a study of cytomegalovirus exposure and HLA in healthy donors (dated by TCRdb to the late 2010s). The library came from the immunoSEQ multiplex PCR assay. For the multiplex PCR, a mixture combining 60 forward primers for TCR Vbeta segments and 13 reverse primers for TCR Jbeta segments was used. TCRdb re-hosts the immuneACCESS table, in-frame sequences only. Its copies lack some clones; in the studies checked, an unresolved V gene accounts for under half of them, and the cause for the rest is not known. Recorded for this sample are 100,000 to 150,000 clones; roughly 80% of them occurred a single time. The ten largest clones represent about 3.9% of the sample. Sequenced input: PBMCs. These receptors were obtained from a man aged 18 to 35 in good health and CMV-seropositive.

This chain joins TRBV18 and TRBJ1-5; TRBD1 agrees at 9 bases. V shed 4 bases and J 1 base; nucleotides not matched to a gene: 8. The CDR3 runs to 17 residues. Germline V gene data show CDR1 as KGHSH and CDR2 as LQKENI. Here the CDR3 reads CASSRTGEGVSNQPQHF. In nucleotides, the CDR3 is TGTGCCAGCTCACGGACAGGGGAAGGGGTAAGCAATCAGCCCCAGCATTTT.

This chain connects TRBV7-9 to TRBJ1-2, with D maybe TRBD1 (5 bases). Germline loops: CDR1 SEHNR, CDR2 FQNEAQ (reference sequence). The V and J ends lost 5 bases and 2 bases respectively, with 15 bases between them. The CDR3 runs 15 residues. The CDR3 region is CASSPHRAGNYGYTF. In DNA form, the CDR3 reads TGTGCCAGCAGCCCCCACCGGGCAGGGAACTATGGCTACACCTTC. Full variable domain (rest looked up from reference TRBV7-9 and TRBJ1-2): DTGVSQNPRHKITKRGQNVTFRCDPISEHNRLYWYRQTLGQGPEFLTYFQNEAQLEKSRLLSDRFSAERPKGSFSTLEIQRTEQGDSAMYLCASSPHRAGNYGYTFGSGTRLTVV.